The clone carrying this TCR beta chain has at least ten counts. As yet, its antigen is unknown. Researchers took RNA transcripts and amplified the TCR beta CDR3 regions from them. TCR CDR3 underwent first-round RT-PCR with the HTBI primer set. Using its own MiXCR run on the multiplex PCR reads, TCRdb lists one record per CDR3 protein. The table has a few hundred thousand distinct CDR3 sequences, 20% seen once; the top ten hold 26%. The sample is drawn from a study of T cells in Graves' hyperthyroidism and ophthalmopathy. Notes on the study in general: Within blood appeared most thyroid clonotypes that had expanded above 0.001.

For the diagnoses, clinical symptoms, serum thyroxine and TRAb, thyroid ultrasound and orbital computed tomography were used. Using over 8.5 ml of fresh peripheral blood, PBMCs were prepared. Sequenced input: blood. The receptor comes from a man between 18 and 35 years old with Graves' hyperthyroidism.

The CDR3 nucleotides are TGCAGTGCTAGAGCCCCAGAACCTAACTATGGCTACACCTTC. Its translation is CSARAPEPNYGYTF. V is TRBV20-1 and J is TRBJ1-2, with D unclear. This CDR3 comprises 14 residues. CDR1 and CDR2 from the germline V gene are DFQATT and SNEGSKA (reference sequence). V was trimmed by 1 base and J by 0 bases, leaving 9 bases between them.